A selection of T cell receptor beta chains follows, all from one sample in a study of blood T cell repertoires in COVID-19. The method was immunoSEQ multiplex PCR; TCRdb's version includes in-frame clones alone and lacks a portion of them. The data contain approximately 500,000 clones, 88% of them singletons. The sequenced sample consisted of PBMCs or T cells enriched from blood (not recorded which). These receptors were collected from a woman aged 40 to 50 who had recovered from COVID-19. Both conserved end residues are part of each CDR3. A D gene is named only where the DNA matches it firmly. For some rows the clone size is stated as once, few or many, or as a class when expanded; others skip it.

clone_size,v_call,d_call,j_call,cdr3_aa,cdr3_nt
NA,TRBV14,TRBD1,TRBJ2-7,CASSHGQGFEQYF,TGTGCCAGCAGCCACGGACAGGGGTTCGAGCAGTACTTC
NA,TRBV6-5,TRBD1,TRBJ2-7,CASTQRTGLYEQYF,TGTGCCAGCACCCAACGGACAGGCCTATACGAGCAGTACTTC
many,TRBV5-4,NA,TRBJ1-1,CASSLVVGDTEAFF,TGTGCCAGCAGCTTGGTGGTGGGAGACACTGAAGCTTTCTTT
NA,TRBV6-5,TRBD2,TRBJ2-3,CASSYYGGRDTQYF,TGTGCCAGCAGTTACTACGGGGGGAGGGATACGCAGTATTTT
NA,TRBV30,TRBD2,TRBJ2-7,CAWSVRAGGLSEQYF,TGTGCCTGGAGTGTACGAGCGGGAGGGCTCAGCGAGCAGTACTTC
NA,TRBV7-7,TRBD1,TRBJ2-2,CASSPRDRAFGELFF,TGTGCTAGCAGCCCCCGGGACAGGGCATTCGGGGAGCTGTTTTTT
NA,TRBV21-1,NA,TRBJ1-1,CASSVPDRLTQRTEAFF,TGTGCCAGCAGCGTACCAGACAGACTTACTCAACGGACTGAAGCTTTCTTT
NA,TRBV25-1,TRBD1,TRBJ1-1,CASSDSRQGSEAFF,TGTGCCAGCAGTGATTCCAGACAGGGTAGTGAAGCTTTCTTT
NA,TRBV12-3/TRBV12-4,NA,TRBJ1-2,CASSLAGLGYTF,TGTGCCAGCAGTTTAGCGGGGCTTGGCTACACCTTC
NA,TRBV24-1,TRBD1,TRBJ2-1,CATSEGTVTISYNEQFF,TGTGCCACCAGTGAGGGGACAGTAACAATCTCCTACAATGAGCAGTTCTTC
NA,TRBV4-2,NA,TRBJ1-6,CASSQGDRGNSPLHF,TGTGCCAGCAGCCAAGGGGATAGGGGCAATTCACCCCTCCACTTT
NA,TRBV7-9,TRBD1,TRBJ2-1,CASSLRPGTGIHNEQFF,TGTGCCAGCAGCTTGCGCCCCGGGACAGGGATTCACAATGAGCAGTTCTTC
NA,TRBV14,NA,TRBJ1-2,CASSRGSIGYGYTF,TGTGCCAGCAGTCGAGGGTCAATTGGGTATGGCTACACCTTC
NA,TRBV10-1,NA,TRBJ2-2,CASSEVGTNTGELFF,TGCGCCAGCAGTGAGGTCGGTACGAACACCGGGGAGCTGTTTTTT
NA,TRBV18,NA,TRBJ1-1,CASSLLGGREGNTEAFF,TGTGCCAGCTCTCTCCTCGGGGGCAGGGAGGGGAACACTGAAGCTTTCTTT
NA,TRBV9,TRBD1,TRBJ1-1,CASSVGGQGDTEAFF,TGTGCCAGCAGCGTAGGAGGACAGGGGGACACTGAAGCTTTCTTT
NA,TRBV24-1,TRBD1,TRBJ1-5,CATSDPTGGANQPQHF,TGTGCCACCAGTGACCCGACAGGGGGCGCAAATCAGCCCCAGCATTTT
few,TRBV18,TRBD1,TRBJ1-1,CASSPPMGQMNTEAFF,TGTGCCAGCTCACCACCGATGGGACAGATGAACACTGAAGCTTTCTTT
NA,TRBV25-1,NA,TRBJ2-1,CASSPGLPGEQFF,TGTGCCAGCAGTCCAGGACTACCTGGGGAGCAGTTCTTC
NA,TRBV27,NA,TRBJ2-7,CASSRGTYRDEQYF,TGTGCCAGCAGTAGAGGAACTTACCGGGACGAGCAGTACTTC
NA,TRBV30,TRBD1,TRBJ1-2,CAWRERTGGYGYTF,TGTGCCTGGAGAGAGCGGACAGGGGGCTATGGCTACACCTTC
NA,TRBV5-1,NA,TRBJ2-1,CASSLESQYNEQFF,TGCGCCAGCAGCTTGGAGTCACAGTACAATGAGCAGTTCTTC
NA,TRBV19,NA,TRBJ1-5,CASSGGVSNQPQHF,TGTGCCAGTAGTGGGGGCGTTAGCAATCAGCCCCAGCATTTT
NA,TRBV29-1,TRBD1,TRBJ1-1,CSFTGTVMNTEAFF,TGCAGCTTCACCGGGACAGTAATGAACACTGAAGCTTTCTTT
once,TRBV5-4,NA,TRBJ1-6,CASSLDGMRFLDSPLHF,TGTGCCAGCAGCTTGGACGGAATGAGGTTTTTGGATTCACCCCTCCACTTT
few,TRBV4-1,NA,TRBJ1-6,CASSQEGGRRVGSPLHF,TGCGCCAGCAGCCAAGAAGGCGGTCGCAGGGTGGGTTCACCCCTCCACTTT
NA,TRBV14,NA,TRBJ2-1,CASSRHSQAGSRVIEQFF,TGTGCCAGCAGCCGCCATAGTCAAGCCGGTTCGCGCGTTATTGAGCAGTTCTTC
once,TRBV11-2,TRBD1,TRBJ1-5,CASSYRGNSNQPQHF,TGTGCCAGCAGCTACAGGGGCAATAGCAATCAGCCCCAGCATTTT
few,TRBV30,NA,TRBJ1-5,CAWSNEAGQPQHF,TGTGCCTGGAGTAATGAGGCGGGTCAGCCCCAGCATTTT
NA,TRBV28,TRBD2,TRBJ2-1,CASSRIAGGHNEQFF,TGTGCCAGCAGTCGCATAGCGGGCGGACACAATGAGCAGTTCTTC
NA,TRBV12-5,NA,TRBJ2-2,CASGLTRGELFF,TGTGCTAGTGGTTTGACGAGGGGGGAGCTGTTTTTT
NA,TRBV9,NA,TRBJ2-2,CASSVGGRPNTGELFF,TGTGCCAGCAGCGTAGGAGGGAGACCGAACACCGGGGAGCTGTTTTTT
NA,TRBV24-1,NA,TRBJ2-1,CATSDSGSSYNEQFF,TGTGCCACCAGTGATAGTGGGAGCTCCTACAATGAGCAGTTCTTC
once,TRBV15,NA,TRBJ2-1,CATSTLGRDPYNEQFF,TGTGCCACCAGCACCCTGGGCCGAGACCCCTACAATGAGCAGTTCTTC
once,TRBV16,NA,TRBJ2-7,CASSQSATVQDEQYF,TGTGCCAGCAGCCAATCAGCGACAGTCCAGGACGAGCAGTACTTC
NA,TRBV19,NA,TRBJ1-2,CASSIHRVGYTF,TGTGCCAGTAGTATCCACAGGGTTGGCTACACCTTC
NA,TRBV6-5,NA,TRBJ2-1,CATKVFPGAVNEQFF,TGTGCCACAAAGGTCTTTCCAGGGGCCGTCAATGAGCAGTTCTTC
NA,TRBV9,NA,TRBJ1-1,CASSRPGRTEAFF,TGTGCCAGCAGCCGGCCAGGGAGGACTGAAGCTTTCTTT
few,TRBV4-1,NA,TRBJ2-2,CASSQVPGNTGELFF,TGCGCCAGCAGCCAAGTACCCGGGAACACCGGGGAGCTGTTTTTT
NA,TRBV11-2,TRBD2,TRBJ2-7,CASSETGTSGSSFPYEQYF,TGTGCCAGCAGCGAAACCGGGACTAGCGGGAGTAGCTTTCCCTACGAGCAGTACTTC
NA,TRBV4-1,TRBD1,TRBJ1-4,CASSQGQGAIKGKLFF,TGCGCCAGCAGCCAAGGACAGGGCGCTATTAAGGGAAAACTGTTTTTT
NA,TRBV6-1,TRBD1,TRBJ1-2,CASSDSQGNYGYTF,TGTGCCAGCAGTGATTCACAGGGGAACTATGGCTACACCTTC
NA,TRBV2,TRBD1,TRBJ2-7,CASSELRDRVRDEQYF,TGTGCCAGCAGTGAACTCCGGGACAGGGTAAGAGACGAGCAGTACTTC
NA,TRBV6-5,TRBD1,TRBJ1-2,CASSNDRGYYGYTF,TGTGCCAGCAGTAATGACAGGGGGTACTATGGCTACACCTTC
NA,TRBV10-3,NA,TRBJ1-2,CAISQGLTGSGGYTF,TGTGCCATATCACAAGGACTCACTGGAAGTGGTGGCTACACCTTC
NA,TRBV7-6,NA,TRBJ1-3,CASSLADLKWGPGNTIYF,TGTGCCAGCAGCTTAGCGGACCTAAAGTGGGGGCCTGGAAACACCATATATTTT
NA,TRBV7-2,TRBD1,TRBJ2-5,CASSPLGQGAETQYF,TGTGCCAGCAGCCCCCTGGGCCAGGGGGCGGAGACCCAGTACTTC
NA,TRBV29-1,NA,TRBJ2-1,CSVGQGYNEQFF,TGCAGCGTTGGGCAGGGGTACAATGAGCAGTTCTTC
NA,TRBV7-2,NA,TRBJ2-1,CASSLGQAYNEQFF,TGTGCCAGCAGCTTAGGACAGGCCTACAATGAGCAGTTCTTC